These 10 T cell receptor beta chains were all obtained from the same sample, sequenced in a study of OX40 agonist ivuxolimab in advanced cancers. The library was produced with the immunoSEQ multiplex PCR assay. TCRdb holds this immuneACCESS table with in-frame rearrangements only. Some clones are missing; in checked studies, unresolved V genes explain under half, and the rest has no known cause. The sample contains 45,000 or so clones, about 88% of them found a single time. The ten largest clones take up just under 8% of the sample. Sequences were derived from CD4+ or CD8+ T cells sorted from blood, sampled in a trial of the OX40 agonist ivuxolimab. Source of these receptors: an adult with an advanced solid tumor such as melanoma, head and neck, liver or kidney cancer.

The DNA for the CDR3 is TGTGCCAGCAGTTTCTTAGACAGGGACACTGAAGCTTTCTTT. Its protein product is CASSFLDRDTEAFF. The V and J genes are TRBV6-6 and TRBJ1-1; 7 nucleotides line up with TRBD1. CDR1 is MNHNY and CDR2 is SVGAGI in the germline V gene (reference sequence). The CDR3 runs to 14 residues. V shed 4 bases, J shed 3 bases, and the junction held 5 bases outside the gene matches.

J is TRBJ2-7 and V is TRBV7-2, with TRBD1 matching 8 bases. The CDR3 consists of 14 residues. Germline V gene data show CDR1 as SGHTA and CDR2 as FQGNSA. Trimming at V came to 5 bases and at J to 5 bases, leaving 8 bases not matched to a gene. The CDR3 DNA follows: TGTGCCAGCAGCACTCGACAGGGGTACAACGAGCAGTACTTC. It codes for CASSTRQGYNEQYF.

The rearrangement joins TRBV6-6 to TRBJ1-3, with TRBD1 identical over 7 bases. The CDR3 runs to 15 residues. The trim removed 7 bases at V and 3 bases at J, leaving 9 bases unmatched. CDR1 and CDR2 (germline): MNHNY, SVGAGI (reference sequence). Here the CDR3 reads CASTPVGGVGNTIYF. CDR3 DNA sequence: TGTGCCAGCACCCCAGTAGGGGGCGTTGGAAACACCATATATTTT.

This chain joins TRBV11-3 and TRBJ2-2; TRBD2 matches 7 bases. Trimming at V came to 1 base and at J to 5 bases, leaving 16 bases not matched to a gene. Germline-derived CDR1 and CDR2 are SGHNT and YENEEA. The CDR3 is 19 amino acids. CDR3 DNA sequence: TGTGCCAGCAGCTTAGGCCGGACTAGTCTCAAGAGCGGGACCGGGGAGCTGTTTTTT. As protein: CASSLGRTSLKSGTGELFF.

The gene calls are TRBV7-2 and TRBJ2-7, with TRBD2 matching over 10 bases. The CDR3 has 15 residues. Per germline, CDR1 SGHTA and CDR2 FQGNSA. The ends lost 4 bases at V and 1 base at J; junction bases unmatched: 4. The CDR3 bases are TGTGCCAGCAGCTACACTAGCGGGGTATCCTACGAGCAGTACTTC. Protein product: CASSYTSGVSYEQYF.

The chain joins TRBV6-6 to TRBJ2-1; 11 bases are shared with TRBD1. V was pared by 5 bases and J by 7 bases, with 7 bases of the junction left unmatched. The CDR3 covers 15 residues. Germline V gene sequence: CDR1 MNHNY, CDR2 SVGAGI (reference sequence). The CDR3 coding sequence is TGTGCCAGCAGTCCGCCGGACAGGGGGCAGAATGAGCAGTTCTTC. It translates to CASSPPDRGQNEQFF.

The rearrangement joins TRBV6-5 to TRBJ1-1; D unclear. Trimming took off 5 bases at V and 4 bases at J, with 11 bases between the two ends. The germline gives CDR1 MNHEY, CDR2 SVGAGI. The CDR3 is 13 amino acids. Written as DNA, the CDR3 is TGTGCCAGCAGTATCGGTATCGGCACTGAAGCTTTCTTT. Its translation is CASSIGIGTEAFF.

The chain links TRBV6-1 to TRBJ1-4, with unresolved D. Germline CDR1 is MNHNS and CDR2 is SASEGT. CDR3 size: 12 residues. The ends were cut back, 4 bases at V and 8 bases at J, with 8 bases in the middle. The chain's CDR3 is CASSGSREKLFF. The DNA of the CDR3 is TGTGCCAGCAGTGGATCCAGAGAAAAACTGTTTTTT.

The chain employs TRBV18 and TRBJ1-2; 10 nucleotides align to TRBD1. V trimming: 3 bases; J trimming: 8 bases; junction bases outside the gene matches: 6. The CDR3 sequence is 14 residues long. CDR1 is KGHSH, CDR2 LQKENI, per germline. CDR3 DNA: TGTGCCAGCTCACCCGAGGGACAGGGGACCGGCTACACCTTC. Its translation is CASSPEGQGTGYTF.

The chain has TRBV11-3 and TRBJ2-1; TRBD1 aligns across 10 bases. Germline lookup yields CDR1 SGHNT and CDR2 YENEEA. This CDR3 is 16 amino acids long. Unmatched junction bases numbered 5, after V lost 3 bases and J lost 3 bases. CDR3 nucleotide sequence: TGTGCCAGCAGCTTTAGGGGGGACAGGGGCTACAATGAGCAGTTCTTC. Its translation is CASSFRGDRGYNEQFF.